This TCR beta chain derives from a study of cytomegalovirus exposure and HLA in healthy donors. Whole-study results and caveats: Immune exposure was documented only through CMV serostatus. HLA alleles were associated with 16,000 or so TCR beta sequences in a later analysis at 0.05 false discovery rate. In a later analysis, common viral pathogens appeared linked to several of the most significant clusters.

Regarding this clone: Its antigen remains unidentified.

PCR employed 60 Vbeta and 13 Jbeta primers. How the authors handled the data: It was a later analysis that counted 75 million to 90 million unique TCR beta chains, of which approximately 11 million were shared. Here immunoSEQ multiplex PCR was the method, and the copy in TCRdb shows in-frame clones only, minus some. V and J calls and clone size are copied from that table; D and trimming were computed from the DNA. The repertoire has 150,000 to 200,000 clones, roughly 74% of them found once; the top ten carry roughly 6%. The sequenced material came from PBMCs. This clonotype was sampled from a woman in her 30s in good health and CMV-seropositive.

For the CDR3, the DNA is TGTGCCAGCACCTTGACAGGGATGAACACTGAAGCTTTCTTT. Amino acids: CASTLTGMNTEAFF. The chain carries TRBV11-2 and TRBJ1-1; 7 bases fit TRBD1. In germline, CDR1 is SGHAT, CDR2 FQNNGV. Trimming removed 7 bases from V and 0 bases from J; junction bases left unmatched: 5. This CDR3 comprises 14 residues. The full variable domain, rest sourced from reference TRBV11-2 and TRBJ1-1, is EAGVAQSPRYKIIEKRQSVAFWCNPISGHATLYWYQQILGQGPKLLIQFQNNGVVDDSQLPKDRFSAERLKGVDSTLKIQPAKLEDSAVYLCASTLTGMNTEAFFGQGTRLTVV.